This T cell receptor (beta chain) was profiled in a study of OX40 agonist ivuxolimab in advanced cancers. Some clones are missing from TCRdb's copy, which holds only in-frame ones; the method was immunoSEQ multiplex PCR. The sample yields about 79,000 clones, 80% to 90% seen once. Drawing of blood for sampling happened at baseline, at cycle 4 day 1, and at cycle 7 day 1. The V gene's germline CDR1 is SNHLY and CDR2 FYNNEI. With 3 bases removed from V and 4 bases from J, the gap between germline ends came to 12 bases. CDR3 length: 14 amino acids. This clone was recorded a few times. The specimen was CD4+ or CD8+ T cells sorted from blood, collected in a trial of the OX40 agonist ivuxolimab. The sequence was collected from an adult with an advanced solid tumor such as melanoma, head and neck, liver or kidney cancer. J is TRBJ1-2 and V is TRBV2, with D perhaps matching TRBD1 (5 bases). CDR3 sequence reads: CASSERRASYGYTF. CDR3 coding DNA: TGTGCCAGCAGTGAGCGCAGGGCGTCCTATGGCTACACCTTC. The full variable domain, its missing parts supplied by reference TRBV2 and TRBJ1-2, is EPEVTQTPSHQVTQMGQEVILRCVPISNHLYFYWYRQILGQKVEFLVSFYNNEISEKSEIFDDQFSVERPDGSNFTLKIRSTKLEDSAMYFCASSERRASYGYTFGSGTRLTVV.